This T cell receptor (beta chain) appears in the sequencing data of a study of T cells in Graves' hyperthyroidism and ophthalmopathy. Study-level results: Among thyroid clonotypes expanded above 0.001, most also appeared in blood. Ophthalmopathy was model-predicted a median around seven months pre-onset.

Regions amplified from RNA transcripts were the TCR beta CDR3 regions. HTBI primers were used for first-round RT-PCR of the TCR CDR3. TCRdb independently ran MiXCR on the multiplex PCR reads; one entry per CDR3 protein. Here the sample spans hundreds of thousands of distinct CDR3 sequences, roughly 46% being singletons. The CDR3 is made up of 14 amino acids. V gave up 3 bases and J gave up 2 bases, with 11 bases separating them. Germline CDR1 is DFQATT and CDR2 is SNEGSKA (reference sequence). About this clonotype: What it binds is not known.

Disease duration under 2 months; hyperthyroidism patients were aged 18 to 65. Lactation, pregnancy, other autoimmune disease or uncontrolled infection led to exclusion of patients. The gene calls are TRBV20-1 and TRBJ1-3; no reliable D call. Material for sequencing was peripheral blood or thyroid tissue (not recorded which). The sequence came from a woman in her late teens or twenties with Graves' hyperthyroidism. CDR3 protein: CSASTRLTGNTIYF. The CDR3 bases are TGCAGTGCTAGTACCAGGTTGACTGGAAACACCATATATTTT.